This is a list of T cell receptor beta chains from one sample in a study of cytomegalovirus exposure and HLA in healthy donors. Clones were sequenced by immunoSEQ multiplex PCR, and TCRdb holds only the in-frame ones, with some missing. The sample lists roughly 190,000 clones; about 77% were seen once. Source material: PBMCs. The receptors originated from a female donor in good health and CMV-seronegative. Both conserved end residues are part of each CDR3. Each record gives: V gene, CDR3 protein.

>TRBV7-2
CASSLNPGTVGNTIYF
>TRBV9
CASSVGLPDYPPYNEQFF
>TRBV5-1
CASSLGRGSSETEAFF
>TRBV9
CASSATFRGLETQYF
>TRBV2
CASRKVGLADTQYF
>TRBV28
CASSFPGLAEQFF
>TRBV2
CASSEASRGALGGNTIYF
>TRBV6-6
CASSYSSSTDTQYF
>TRBV11-2
CASSLAGGTGANVLTF
>TRBV7-8
CASRRTGQINTEAFF
>TRBV18
CASSPRLAGGENNEQFF
>TRBV7-2
CASSPSRGAATEAFF
>TRBV25-1
CASRETGAGYEQYF
>TRBV7-9
CASSSTQGGPSFEQYF
>TRBV30
CAWSPGYNEQFF
>TRBV7-9
CASIEQGNNYGYTF
>TRBV10-3
CAIGEGGAPTETQYF
>TRBV14
CASSQDWREQYF
>TRBV6-1
CASTSLAGGYEQYF
>TRBV7-2
CASSPRGETQYF
>TRBV11-3
CASSPRTSGASTDTQYF
>TRBV19
CASNQGYGYTF
>TRBV6-1
CASSRGDSTDTQYF
>TRBV2
CASSESGYEQYF
>TRBV5-6
CASSGTGVSSLGLKTQYF
>TRBV5-4
CASSFEGPPDEQYF
>TRBV7-7
CASSLSALAGGPGYNEQFF
>TRBV5-6
CASSLVNQPQHF
>TRBV28
CASSLYGTSTDTQYF
>TRBV2
CASRVTGTHLTDTQYF
>TRBV29-1
CSVRAVTSTDTQYF
>TRBV15
CATSGGTNEKLFF
>TRBV5-1
CASSFSVGGETQYF
>TRBV7-8
CASNGRGETEAFF
>TRBV18
CASSPNLGRGYNEQFF
>TRBV11-3
CASSYYEGAYEQYF
>TRBV7-9
CSSSPLSTMQAFF
>TRBV10-3
CAISESGGSSPLHF
>TRBV30
CAWSSGFDSNQPQHF
>TRBV5-5
CASSLGVSSSYEQYF
>TRBV29-1
CSVEKRMGHEQYF
>TRBV5-1
CASSSPRQGTTEAFF
>TRBV10-3
CAISGFTGTGNTEAFF
>TRBV28
CASSFGYSNEQFF
>TRBV19
CASSTFNEQFF
>TRBV6-5
CASRAQGARTDTQYF
>TRBV6-5
CASSYSGDRSYEQYF
>TRBV7-2
CASSLLGVDTEAFF
>TRBV6-5
CASRSGTKFEAFF
>TRBV13
CASSSGLAGGPGYNEQFF
>TRBV9
CASSVAPGLNYEQYF
>TRBV30
CAWTGQFAEAFF
>TRBV28
CASSTFLREITINEQFF
>TRBV6-6
CASDRGLGYTIYF
>TRBV11-2
CASSLRGPTEAFF
>TRBV7-2
CASSLGRVAGGGETQYF
>TRBV27
CASPGGLADNEQFF
>TRBV7-6
CASSLLSGQRYNEQYF
>TRBV21-1
CASGQGADEQFF
>TRBV28
CASSSTSGRNTGELFF